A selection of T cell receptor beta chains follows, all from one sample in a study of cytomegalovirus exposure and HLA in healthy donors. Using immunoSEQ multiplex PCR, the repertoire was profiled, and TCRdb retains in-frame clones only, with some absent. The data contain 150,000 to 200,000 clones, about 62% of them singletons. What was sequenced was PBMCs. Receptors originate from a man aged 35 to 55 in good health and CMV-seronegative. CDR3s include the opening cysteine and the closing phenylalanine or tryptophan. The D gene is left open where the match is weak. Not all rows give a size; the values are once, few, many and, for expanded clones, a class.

CDR3nt: TGTGCCAGCTCCCTTGCCCTAGCGGGAGGGCCCTCTAATGAGCAGTTCTTC
CDR3aa: CASSLALAGGPSNEQFF
d_gene: TRBD2
abundance: few
v_gene: TRBV18
j_gene: TRBJ2-1

CDR3nt: TGTGCCAGCAGCTTCGACAGGGTGGACTATGGCTACACCTTC
CDR3aa: CASSFDRVDYGYTF
d_gene: TRBD1
abundance: few
v_gene: TRBV7-9
j_gene: TRBJ1-2

CDR3nt: TGTGCCAGCAGCCAAGTCCTCTCTAGCGGCTACGAGCAGTACTTC
CDR3aa: CASSQVLSSGYEQYF
d_gene: TRBD2
abundance: NA
v_gene: TRBV4-2
j_gene: TRBJ2-7

CDR3nt: TGTGCCAGCAGCCAACTAGCGGGGGGGCCGAGGGAGCAGTACTTC
CDR3aa: CASSQLAGGPREQYF
d_gene: TRBD2
abundance: NA
v_gene: TRBV5-5
j_gene: TRBJ2-7

CDR3nt: TGTGCCATCAGTGAGGACAGGGGCTTTGGCTACACCTTC
CDR3aa: CAISEDRGFGYTF
d_gene: TRBD1
abundance: NA
v_gene: TRBV10-3
j_gene: TRBJ1-2

CDR3nt: TGTGCCTGGAGTGTACGCCGGGTAGCGGGATGGCTTGAGCAGTTCTTC
CDR3aa: CAWSVRRVAGWLEQFF
d_gene: TRBD2
abundance: NA
v_gene: TRBV30
j_gene: TRBJ2-1

CDR3nt: TGTGCCAGCAGCTTTTCAGGGGATCTTAACTATGGCTACACCTTC
CDR3aa: CASSFSGDLNYGYTF
d_gene: NA
abundance: few
v_gene: TRBV7-2
j_gene: TRBJ1-2

CDR3nt: TGTGCCAGCTCACCACCGGGACAGGGGAACACCGGGGAGCTGTTTTTT
CDR3aa: CASSPPGQGNTGELFF
d_gene: TRBD1
abundance: few
v_gene: TRBV18
j_gene: TRBJ2-2

CDR3nt: TGTGCCAGCAGCCAGGACAGGCTATCCTACGAGCAGTACTTC
CDR3aa: CASSQDRLSYEQYF
d_gene: TRBD1
abundance: NA
v_gene: TRBV27
j_gene: TRBJ2-7

CDR3nt: TGTGCCAGCAGCGGAAGACAGGGGGCTGAAGCTTTCTTT
CDR3aa: CASSGRQGAEAFF
d_gene: TRBD1
abundance: NA
v_gene: TRBV7-3
j_gene: TRBJ1-1

CDR3nt: TGTGCCAGCAGCTTAGAGGCTAGCGGGGGGGCGGGCCAAGAGACCCAGTACTTC
CDR3aa: CASSLEASGGAGQETQYF
d_gene: TRBD2
abundance: NA
v_gene: TRBV7-2
j_gene: TRBJ2-5

CDR3nt: TGTGCCAGCAGCTTAGGCCTGGGGCGGGAGGGTCTCGAGACCCAGTACTTC
CDR3aa: CASSLGLGREGLETQYF
d_gene: TRBD2
abundance: NA
v_gene: TRBV13
j_gene: TRBJ2-5

CDR3nt: TGTGCCTGGAGTACAAGCAGGGACTATGGCTACACCTTC
CDR3aa: CAWSTSRDYGYTF
d_gene: NA
abundance: NA
v_gene: TRBV30
j_gene: TRBJ1-2

CDR3nt: TGCAGCGTTTCGGGTGGAAGAGGCGAGCAGTACTTC
CDR3aa: CSVSGGRGEQYF
d_gene: NA
abundance: NA
v_gene: TRBV29-1
j_gene: TRBJ2-7

CDR3nt: TGCGCCAGCAGTCACCAGGGCTACGAGCAGTACTTC
CDR3aa: CASSHQGYEQYF
d_gene: NA
abundance: NA
v_gene: TRBV23-1
j_gene: TRBJ2-7

CDR3nt: TGTGCCAGCAGCAACTTCCTCCGACTAGCGAAAGACACCGGGGAGCTGTTTTTT
CDR3aa: CASSNFLRLAKDTGELFF
d_gene: TRBD2
abundance: NA
v_gene: TRBV13
j_gene: TRBJ2-2

CDR3nt: TGTGCCAGCAGCTTAGTGGGGACTACCAATTACGAGCAGTACTTC
CDR3aa: CASSLVGTTNYEQYF
d_gene: TRBD2
abundance: few
v_gene: TRBV7-9
j_gene: TRBJ2-7

CDR3nt: TGTGCCAGCAGTTACTCGCAACAGGTAGAAGAGACCCAGTACTTC
CDR3aa: CASSYSQQVEETQYF
d_gene: NA
abundance: NA
v_gene: TRBV6-6
j_gene: TRBJ2-5

CDR3nt: TGTGCCAGCAGCTTGCCCGGGACTCGAGGACCGGATGAGCAGTTCTTC
CDR3aa: CASSLPGTRGPDEQFF
d_gene: NA
abundance: NA
v_gene: TRBV5-6
j_gene: TRBJ2-1

CDR3nt: TGTGCCAGCGCACTAGCGGAAAACTACGAGCAGTACTTC
CDR3aa: CASALAENYEQYF
d_gene: TRBD2
abundance: NA
v_gene: TRBV27
j_gene: TRBJ2-7

CDR3nt: TGTGCCAGCAGTTACGACAGGGGGTACTCACCCCTCCACTTT
CDR3aa: CASSYDRGYSPLHF
d_gene: TRBD1
abundance: NA
v_gene: TRBV6-5
j_gene: TRBJ1-6

CDR3nt: TGTGCCAGCAGCCGCGGGCCAGGTGGTGGCTACACCTTC
CDR3aa: CASSRGPGGGYTF
d_gene: NA
abundance: NA
v_gene: TRBV7-3
j_gene: TRBJ1-2

CDR3nt: TGTGCCAGCAGCGCCGGGACAGGGAATAATTCACCCCTCCACTTT
CDR3aa: CASSAGTGNNSPLHF
d_gene: TRBD1
abundance: few
v_gene: TRBV7-9
j_gene: TRBJ1-6

CDR3nt: TGTGCCAGTCCTGACTCACTCTCCTACAATGAGCAGTTCTTC
CDR3aa: CASPDSLSYNEQFF
d_gene: NA
abundance: few
v_gene: TRBV19
j_gene: TRBJ2-1

CDR3nt: TGCGCCAGCAGCTGGGGGACTAGCGGGGCGACGGAGCAGTTCTTC
CDR3aa: CASSWGTSGATEQFF
d_gene: TRBD2
abundance: NA
v_gene: TRBV5-1
j_gene: TRBJ2-1